The 25 T cell receptor beta chains presented below share a single source sample, sequenced in a study of T-cell memory formation after mild COVID-19. Using its own MiXCR run on the 5' RACE reads, TCRdb lists one record per CDR3 protein. The sample contains fewer than 250,000 distinct CDR3 sequences, about 16% of which appear only once. Source material: PBMCs or a T cell subset sorted from them (not recorded which). The receptors come from an adult woman who had mild COVID-19 (a few samples of this study predate the infection). Cell type and time point are not known.

The chain employs TRBV24-1 and TRBJ1-1, with 7 bases aligning to TRBD1. This CDR3 has 13 residues. Germline values: CDR1 KGHDR, CDR2 SFDVKD. The V segment lost 1 base and the J segment 6 bases; nucleotides outside the gene matches: 1. CDR3 sequence reads: CATSDFTGAEAFF. CDR3 coding DNA: TGTGCCACCAGTGATTTTACAGGGGCTGAAGCTTTCTTT.

The chain has TRBV24-1 and TRBJ2-5; D possibly uses TRBD1 or TRBD2 (6 bases each). V lost 0 bases, J lost 5 bases, and 12 bases lay in between. The CDR3 runs to 15 residues. Germline V gene lookup returns CDR1 KGHDR and CDR2 SFDVKD. The CDR3 region is CATSDLSGAGETQYF. The DNA for the CDR3 is TGTGCCACCAGTGATTTGTCAGGGGCGGGGGAGACCCAGTACTTC.

V usage is TRBV5-1 and J usage is TRBJ2-5; weak D call: TRBD2 (6 bases). Looked up from germline, CDR1 is SGHRS and CDR2 is YFSETQ. The CDR3 has 15 amino acids. V was clipped by 0 bases and J by 5 bases, with 14 bases between them. CDR3 protein: CASSLVRGGTETQYF. DNA of the CDR3: TGCGCCAGCAGCTTGGTTCGGGGAGGTACGGAGACCCAGTACTTC.

This rearrangement joins TRBV3-1 to TRBJ2-3, with TRBD2 matching 9 bases. The CDR3 consists of 17 residues. Germline CDR1 LGHDT, CDR2 YNNKEL (reference sequence). J gave up 3 bases and V 2 bases, and 9 bases lay outside the gene matches. CDR3 nucleotide sequence: TGTGCCAGCAGCCAACATCAGACTAGCGGAGAAACAGATACGCAGTATTTT. It codes for CASSQHQTSGETDTQYF.

The rearrangement links TRBV6-6 to TRBJ2-3; 8 positions agree with TRBD1. Germline values: CDR1 MNHNY, CDR2 SVGAGI (reference sequence). There are 14 residues in the CDR3. V gave up 4 bases and J gave up 2 bases; unmatched junction bases: 2. The CDR3 region is CASSSTGATDTQYF. The CDR3 DNA reads TGTGCCAGCAGTTCGACAGGGGCCACAGATACGCAGTATTTT.

This chain links TRBV27 with TRBJ1-1; TRBD1 aligns across 10 bases. CDR3 length: 14 amino acids. In germline, CDR1 is MNHEY, CDR2 SMNVEV (reference sequence). The V and J ends lost 7 bases and 6 bases, in that order; junction bases with no gene match: 8. The CDR3 DNA follows: TGTGCCAGCACTTCGGACAGGGGGGAAGCTGAAGCTTTCTTT. This gives the protein CASTSDRGEAEAFF.

This clonotype was counted many times. The V call is TRBV5-5, the J call TRBJ1-1; the match to TRBD1 covers 8 bases. Germline CDR1 reads SGHKS; CDR2 reads YYEKEE (reference sequence). This CDR3 is built from 14 residues. J was trimmed by 7 bases and V by 3 bases; bases with no gene match: 8. CDR3 in amino acids: CASSSGQGVREAFF. Here the CDR3 DNA reads TGTGCCAGCAGCTCAGGACAGGGCGTTCGTGAAGCTTTCTTT.

The chain is built from TRBV29-1 and TRBJ2-1; D remains ambiguous. This CDR3 is 9 amino acids long. Per the germline V gene, CDR1 is SQVTM and CDR2 is ANQGSEA. Trimming took off 5 bases at V and 7 bases at J, with 3 bases between the two ends. The CDR3 DNA reads as TGCAGCGTTTCTAATGAGCAGTTCTTC. It yields the protein CSVSNEQFF.

Remarks on this clonotype: Mismatch with germline at one junction end may stem from a read error. The chain has TRBV30 and TRBJ2-3, with a weak D call TRBD2 (7 bases). Germline V gene sequence: CDR1 GTSNPN, CDR2 SVGIG (reference sequence). There are 14 residues in the CDR3. The DNA of the CDR3 is TGTGACTGGACCCGTCGGGGGGCTACAGATACGCAGTATTTT. Protein: CDWTRRGATDTQYF.

Remarks on this clonotype: The junction departs from germline at one end; a sequencing error may be responsible. V is TRBV2 and J is TRBJ2-7; 8 bases match TRBD1. Germline-derived CDR1 and CDR2 are SNHLY and FYNNEI. The CDR3 has 11 residues. In nucleotides, the CDR3 is TGTGCCAGCAGCCCGGGACAGGCTCTCCCTTTC. This gives the protein CASSPGQALPF.

CDR3 bases: TGCAGTGCCAGGGGACAGTCTAACTATGGCTACACCTTC. Translation gives CSARGQSNYGYTF. The rearrangement joins TRBV20-1 to TRBJ1-2; 7 nucleotides line up with TRBD1. The length of the CDR3 is 13 residues. Germline assignment: CDR1 DFQATT and CDR2 SNEGSKA (reference sequence). With 6 bases clipped from V and 0 bases from J, the junction kept 4 bases outside the gene matches.

This clonotype turned up a few times. This chain joins TRBV5-5 and TRBJ1-2, with 7 bases identical to TRBD1. V shed 0 bases, J shed 3 bases, and the junction held 8 bases outside the gene matches. Germline V gene data show CDR1 as SGHKS and CDR2 as YYEKEE (reference sequence). The CDR3 is 16 amino acids. In nucleotides, the CDR3 is TGTGCCAGCAGCTTGGGATCAACAGGGGTTGACTATGGCTACACCTTC. Protein: CASSLGSTGVDYGYTF.

The CDR3 nucleotides read TGCAGCGACACCAACGGGGACACCATATATTTT. Translated, it gives CSDTNGDTIYF. V usage is TRBV20-1 and J usage is TRBJ1-3, with D unresolved. The CDR3 is made up of 11 amino acids. In germline, CDR1 is DFQATT, CDR2 SNEGSKA (reference sequence).

This clonotype was counted only a few times. The chain is built from TRBV7-8 and TRBJ1-2; D ambiguous. This CDR3 region has 12 residues. Between the trimmed V and J ends, which lost 5 bases and 8 bases, there was a span of 12 bases. Germline-derived CDR1 and CDR2 are SGHVS and FQNEAQ. The CDR3 loop reads CASSREGYGYTF. The CDR3 region has the DNA TGTGCCAGCAGCAGAGAAGGGTACGGCTACACCTTC.

This clonotype has more than one count but fewer than ten. The chain has TRBV6-4 and TRBJ1-1; 11 bases line up with TRBD1. There are 16 residues in the CDR3. Germline assignment: CDR1 MRHNA and CDR2 SNTAGT. The CDR3 DNA is TGTGTCCCACTCCCCGGACAGGGGGCGGTGGACACTGAAGCTTTCTTT. Encoded protein: CVPLPGQGAVDTEAFF.

The chain couples TRBV7-2 to TRBJ1-3; 7 positions match TRBD1. This CDR3 comprises 15 residues. The V segment lost 5 bases and the J segment 4 bases; nucleotides outside the gene matches: 8. Germline V gene data show CDR1 as SGHTA and CDR2 as FQGNSA. The CDR3 DNA follows: TGTGCCAGCAGCCCCGACAGGGTTTCGGGAAACACCATATATTTT. Translated, it gives CASSPDRVSGNTIYF.

This clonotype was detected only once. This chain connects TRBV2 to TRBJ2-4; TRBD1 or TRBD2 may be the D gene (6 bases each). Germline values: CDR1 SNHLY, CDR2 FYNNEI. The V and J ends lost 8 bases and 6 bases respectively, with 20 bases between them. The CDR3 loop spans 15 amino acids. For the CDR3, the DNA is TGTGCCAGCTCACGCCGCACGGGGGCGGGAAACATTCAGTACTTC. Translating gives CASSRRTGAGNIQYF.

This clonotype has more than one count but fewer than ten. The CDR3 DNA is TGTGCCAGCAGCTTAGATTGGGCTCCTAACACAGATACGCAGTATTTT. Translated, it gives CASSLDWAPNTDTQYF. The chain combines TRBV7-2 with TRBJ2-3; unclear D gene. The germline gives CDR1 SGHTA, CDR2 FQGNSA. Trimming cost V 1 base and J 2 bases, with 13 bases left between them. This CDR3 region has 16 residues.

Only a few counts were recorded for this clonotype. The chain uses TRBV12-3 or TRBV12-4 and TRBJ1-2; D remains unclear. CDR3 length: 13 amino acids. V was cut by 2 bases and J by 4 bases, with 8 bases left in between. Here the CDR3 reads CASSLLHGYGYTF. CDR3 bases: TGTGCCAGCAGTTTACTACACGGCTATGGCTACACCTTC.

This chain links TRBV5-1 with TRBJ2-7, with 8 bases fitting TRBD2. The germline V gene encodes CDR1 SGHRS and CDR2 YFSETQ. There are 14 residues in the CDR3. With V trimmed by 4 bases and J by 1 base, 4 bases remained unmatched. The CDR3 loop is CASSTSGLSYEQYF. CDR3 nucleotides: TGCGCCAGCAGCACTAGCGGTCTATCCTACGAGCAGTACTTC. The variable domain in full, with the rest retrieved from reference TRBV5-1 and TRBJ2-7, is KAGVTQTPRYLIKTRGQQVTLSCSPISGHRSVSWYQQTPGQGLQFLFEYFSETQRNKGNFPGRFSGRQFSNSRSEMNVSTLELGDSALYLCASSTSGLSYEQYFGPGTRLTVT.

This clonotype was found a few times. The chain links TRBV6-2 or TRBV6-3 to TRBJ2-5; 7 bases match TRBD2. The CDR3 totals 15 residues. V was pared by 8 bases and J by 7 bases, with 16 bases of the junction left unmatched. Per the germline V gene, CDR1 is MNHEY and CDR2 is SVGEGT. DNA of the CDR3: TGTGCCAGCGATTCTCTCCGTGGGCAGCGGGGGACCCAGTACTTC. Translation gives CASDSLRGQRGTQYF.

V and J are TRBV6-5 and TRBJ2-1; a weak D match, TRBD2 (5 bases). The germline V gene has CDR1 MNHEY and CDR2 SVGAGI. The CDR3 is made up of 14 amino acids. Trimming left V 6 bases short and J 8 bases short, with 17 bases between. CDR3: CASRAGNPRDEQFF. The CDR3 DNA sequence: TGTGCCAGCAGGGCTGGGAATCCGCGGGATGAGCAGTTCTTC.

This chain uses TRBV5-1 with TRBJ2-3; weak D call: TRBD1 (5 bases). The CDR3 sequence is 15 residues long. CDR1 and CDR2 (germline): SGHRS, YFSETQ. The ends were cut back, 4 bases at V and 0 bases at J, with 12 bases in the middle. The CDR3 here is CASSLQGRSTDTQYF. The CDR3 region has the DNA TGCGCCAGCAGCCTTCAGGGAAGGAGCACAGATACGCAGTATTTT.

This chain uses TRBV5-6 with TRBJ1-1, with D perhaps matching TRBD1 (5 bases). With 4 bases removed from V and 3 bases from J, the gap between germline ends came to 16 bases. Germline assignment: CDR1 SGHDT and CDR2 YYEEEE. The CDR3 has 15 amino acids. CDR3 coding DNA: TGTGCCAGCAGCGTTGGGCTGGGGGTGGACACTGAAGCTTTCTTT. This sequence encodes CASSVGLGVDTEAFF. The full variable domain, with the rest looked up from reference TRBV5-6 and TRBJ1-1, is DAGVTQSPTHLIKTRGQQVTLRCSPKSGHDTVSWYQQALGQGPQFIFQYYEEEERQRGNFPDRFSGHQFPNYSSELNVNALLLGDSALYLCASSVGLGVDTEAFFGQGTRLTVV.

This clonotype was seen at least ten times. The gene calls are TRBV9 and TRBJ2-3; no reliable D call. The CDR3 is 14 amino acids. CDR1 and CDR2 (germline): SGDLS, YYNGEE. V gave up 0 bases and J gave up 2 bases, with 7 bases separating them. The CDR3 coding sequence is TGTGCCAGCAGCGTAGGACCCGTCACAGATACGCAGTATTTT. Translation: CASSVGPVTDTQYF.